The 5 T cell receptor beta chains below were found in one sample sequenced in a study of CD8+CD57+ T cells in acquired aplastic anemia. It was genomic DNA that served as the template for profiling TCR beta VDJ and CDR3. TCRdb recomputed calls from the reads with MiXCR, one row per CDR3 protein. The sample consists of 160,000 or so distinct CDR3 sequences, roughly 43% of them appearing once. Previously, flow cytometry had revealed CD8+CD57+ cell expansion in the patients chosen for sequencing. Sequenced sample: sorted CD4+, CD8+, or CD8+CD57+ T cells (not recorded which) from PBMCs. The receptors originated from a human donor with aplastic anemia.

The chain carries TRBV20-1 and TRBJ2-2; D is undetermined. The CDR3 runs 14 residues. The germline V gene has CDR1 DFQATT and CDR2 SNEGSKA (reference sequence). V was clipped by 1 base and J by 1 base, with 7 bases between them. CDR3 DNA: TGCAGTGCTAGAGGTCCCGAGAACACCGGGGAGCTGTTTTTT. Its translation is CSARGPENTGELFF.

The CDR3 sequence: CAWSVLRQGNQPQHF. CDR3 coding DNA: TGTGCCTGGAGTGTACTCCGGCAGGGCAATCAGCCCCAGCATTTT. The V gene is TRBV30, the J gene TRBJ1-5; D is uncertain. Germline assignment: CDR1 GTSNPN and CDR2 SVGIG (reference sequence). The CDR3 spans 15 residues. V lost 0 bases to trimming and J lost 2 bases, with 11 bases between them. Combining the CDR3 with reference TRBV30 and TRBJ1-5 gives the whole variable domain SQTIHQWPATLVQPVGSPLSLECTVEGTSNPNLYWYRQAAGRGLQLLFYSVGIGQISSEVPQNLSASRPQDRQFILSSKKLLLSDSGFYLCAWSVLRQGNQPQHFGDGTRLSIL.

As to this clonotype: An end of the junction differs from the germline gene, which may be a read error. V and J are TRBV2 and TRBJ1-4; D gene ambiguous. CDR1 SNHLY and CDR2 FYNNEI come from the germline V gene. This CDR3 region has 14 residues. The CDR3 is CASSVGPTNEKLFF. The CDR3 DNA reads as TGTGCCAGTAGTGTTGGGCCAACTAATGAAAAACTGTTTTTT.

This chain links TRBV11-2 with TRBJ2-3; TRBD1 aligns across 8 bases. The CDR3 covers 16 residues. Trimming removed 3 bases from V and 6 bases from J; junction bases left unmatched: 11. Germline V gives CDR1 SGHAT, CDR2 FQNNGV. The CDR3 DNA is TGTGCCAGCAGCTTTACCAAACTGACAGGGGTGGATACGCAGTATTTT. Amino acid sequence: CASSFTKLTGVDTQYF.

The CDR3 loop reads CASLAQGLGGYTF. The CDR3 bases are TGTGCCAGCTTAGCTCAGGGACTTGGAGGCTACACCTTC. V is TRBV4-2 and J is TRBJ1-2; a weak D match, TRBD1 (5 bases). CDR3 length: 13 residues. Germline V gene lookup returns CDR1 LGHNA and CDR2 YNFKEQ. Trimming pared 8 bases from V and 8 bases from J, leaving 18 bases between.